These 9 T cell receptor beta chains came from one sample sequenced in a study of OX40 agonist ivuxolimab in advanced cancers. Measured with immunoSEQ multiplex PCR; TCRdb has only the in-frame clones, and not every one. The sample includes roughly 100,000 clones, approximately 87% of them seen just once. Sequencing used CD4+ or CD8+ T cells sorted from blood, obtained in a trial of the OX40 agonist ivuxolimab. The receptors shown here come from an adult with an advanced solid tumor such as melanoma, head and neck, liver or kidney cancer.

The chain couples TRBV5-1 to TRBJ1-1; possibly TRBD1 for D (6 bases). V lost 3 bases to trimming and J lost 8 bases, with 23 bases between them. The CDR3 runs to 16 residues. Germline V gene sequence: CDR1 SGHRS, CDR2 YFSETQ. The CDR3, as DNA: TGCGCCAGCAGCTGGGGGAGCCGGGATATCCAGGGGGAAGCTTTCTTT. Its protein is CASSWGSRDIQGEAFF.

This clone was recorded many times. Other nucleotide sequences in the sample specify the same CDR3. V gene TRBV5-5 combines with J gene TRBJ1-2; no definite D call. Trimming cost V 1 base and J 2 bases, with 0 bases left between them. In germline, CDR1 is SGHKS, CDR2 YYEKEE (reference sequence). The CDR3 consists of 11 residues. The chain's CDR3 is CASSLNYGYTF. The CDR3 DNA sequence: TGTGCCAGCAGCTTGAACTATGGCTACACCTTC. The full variable domain, completed using reference TRBV5-5 and TRBJ1-2, is DAGVTQSPTHLIKTRGQQVTLRCSPISGHKSVSWYQQVLGQGPQFIFQYYEKEERGRGNFPDRFSARQFPNYSSELNVNALLLGDSALYLCASSLNYGYTFGSGTRLTVV.

This sequence joins TRBV6-5 and TRBJ2-7; the match to TRBD2 covers 12 bases. The CDR3 runs to 15 residues. The ends lost 2 bases at V and 4 bases at J; junction bases unmatched: 3. Germline V gene data show CDR1 as MNHEY and CDR2 as SVGAGI. CDR3 amino acids: CASSYGTSGQYEQYF. The CDR3 DNA reads TGTGCCAGCAGTTACGGGACTAGCGGGCAATACGAGCAGTACTTC.

This sequence joins TRBV6-5 and TRBJ2-7, with 10 bases aligning to TRBD1. This CDR3 region has 16 residues. Germline V gene lookup returns CDR1 MNHEY and CDR2 SVGAGI. J lost 2 bases, V lost 2 bases, and 6 bases had no gene match. The CDR3 sequence: CASSYKGQGGAYEQYF. As DNA, the CDR3 is TGTGCCAGCAGTTACAAAGGACAGGGGGGCGCCTACGAGCAGTACTTC.

The chain employs TRBV27 and TRBJ1-1; D might be TRBD1 (6 bases). Trimming took 3 bases from V and 10 from J, leaving 15 bases between them. The CDR3 is 13 amino acids. Germline V gives CDR1 MNHEY, CDR2 SMNVEV (reference sequence). CDR3 nucleotide sequence: TGTGCCAGCAGTTTCAGGGGTCCCGAAGCAGCTTTCTTT. Its translation is CASSFRGPEAAFF.

The gene calls are TRBV7-9 and TRBJ2-1, with TRBD2 matching 7 bases. Germline V lookup: CDR1 SEHNR, CDR2 FQNEAQ (reference sequence). V lost 4 bases and J lost 8; bases outside the gene matches: 8. The CDR3 consists of 14 residues. CDR3 sequence (DNA): TGTGCCAGCAGCTCTACCCGGGGGGTCCATGAGCAGTTCTTC. It encodes CASSSTRGVHEQFF.

The chain is built from TRBV7-2 and TRBJ2-1; maybe TRBD2 (7 bases). The germline CDR1 and CDR2 sequences are SGHTA and FQGNSA. With 5 bases removed from V and 4 bases from J, the gap between germline ends came to 15 bases. This CDR3 is 15 amino acids long. CDR3 region: CASSQAAGAYNEQFF. Written as DNA, the CDR3 is TGTGCCAGCAGCCAGGCTGCGGGGGCATACAATGAGCAGTTCTTC.

In this sample, this clone turned up once. The rearrangement joins TRBV4-1 to TRBJ2-7, with D maybe TRBD2 (5 bases). The CDR3 runs 16 residues. V dropped 0 bases and J dropped 5 bases, with 17 bases sitting between them. The germline V gene has CDR1 MGHRA and CDR2 YSYEKL. Written as DNA, the CDR3 is TGCGCCAGCAGCCAAGAAGCCGGCTCCCCCGGGGACGAGCAGTACTTC. Its protein product is CASSQEAGSPGDEQYF.

The rearrangement joins TRBV29-1 to TRBJ2-3; D unresolved. The CDR3 is 11 residues long. Trimming pared 1 base from V and 1 base from J, leaving 0 bases between. Germline V gene sequence: CDR1 SQVTM, CDR2 ANQGSEA. The CDR3 nucleotides are TGCAGCGTTGAAGGCACAGATACGCAGTATTTT. This sequence encodes CSVEGTDTQYF.